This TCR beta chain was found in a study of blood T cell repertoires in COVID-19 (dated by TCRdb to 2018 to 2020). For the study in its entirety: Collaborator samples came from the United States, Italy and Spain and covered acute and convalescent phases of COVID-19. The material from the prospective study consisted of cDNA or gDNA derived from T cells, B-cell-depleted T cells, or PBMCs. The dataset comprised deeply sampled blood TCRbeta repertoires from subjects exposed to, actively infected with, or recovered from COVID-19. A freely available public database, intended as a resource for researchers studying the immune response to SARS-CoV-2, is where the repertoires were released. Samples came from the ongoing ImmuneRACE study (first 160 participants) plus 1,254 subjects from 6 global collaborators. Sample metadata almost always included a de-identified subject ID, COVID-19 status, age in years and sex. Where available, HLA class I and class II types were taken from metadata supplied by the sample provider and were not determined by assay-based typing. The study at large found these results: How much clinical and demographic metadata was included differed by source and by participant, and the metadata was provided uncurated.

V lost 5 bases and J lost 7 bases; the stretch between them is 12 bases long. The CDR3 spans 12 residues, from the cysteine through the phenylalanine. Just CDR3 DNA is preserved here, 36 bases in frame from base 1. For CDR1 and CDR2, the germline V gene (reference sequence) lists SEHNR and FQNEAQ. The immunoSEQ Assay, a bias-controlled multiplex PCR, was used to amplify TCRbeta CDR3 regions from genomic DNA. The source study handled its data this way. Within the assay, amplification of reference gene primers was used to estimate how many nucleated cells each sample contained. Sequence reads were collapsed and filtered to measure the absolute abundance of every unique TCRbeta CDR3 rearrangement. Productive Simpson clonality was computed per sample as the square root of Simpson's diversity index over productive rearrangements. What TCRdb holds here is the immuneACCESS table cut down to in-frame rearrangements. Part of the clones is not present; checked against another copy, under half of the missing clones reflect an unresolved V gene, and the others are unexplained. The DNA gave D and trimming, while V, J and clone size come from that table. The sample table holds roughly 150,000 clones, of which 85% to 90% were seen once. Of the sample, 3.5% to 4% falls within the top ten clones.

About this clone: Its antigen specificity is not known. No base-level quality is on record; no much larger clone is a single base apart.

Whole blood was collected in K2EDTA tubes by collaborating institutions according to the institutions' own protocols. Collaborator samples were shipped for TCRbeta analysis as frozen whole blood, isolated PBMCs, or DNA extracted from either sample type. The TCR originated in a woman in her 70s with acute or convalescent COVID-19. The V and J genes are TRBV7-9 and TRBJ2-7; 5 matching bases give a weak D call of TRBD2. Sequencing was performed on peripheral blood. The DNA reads TGTGCCAGCAGCAGAGCTACGGGGGAGCAGTACTTC. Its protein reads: CASSRATGEQYF.